This T cell receptor (beta chain) appears in the sequencing data of a study of CD8 T cells in Susac syndrome. Sequencing of TCR beta, carried out with a high-throughput approach, was applied to CD8+ and CD4+ T cells from the blood. The multiple sclerosis control group was made up of treatment-naive patients with stable or active relapsing-remitting disease. TEMRA cells were FACS-enriched and CD8+ and CD4+ T cells negatively isolated. Roughly 0.45 to 1 ug RNA was reverse transcribed with random hexamers. TCRdb re-derived calls from the immunoSEQ multiplex PCR reads in MiXCR, one entry per CDR3 protein. The repertoire holds about 180,000 distinct CDR3 sequences, approximately 94% seen once, with 0.093% in the top ten. This CDR3 region has 15 residues. The germline V gene encodes CDR1 MGHDK and CDR2 SYGVNS. V lost 1 base to trimming and J lost 7 bases; unmatched junction nucleotides: 5.

This receptor was obtained from a human donor with multiple sclerosis. Sequencing was performed on CD4+ T cells from PBMCs. The V call is TRBV25-1, the J call TRBJ1-5; 9 positions match TRBD1. The DNA for the CDR3 is TGTGCCAGCAGTGAATCGGGGACAGGGCCCCAGCCCCAGCATTTT. Encoded protein: CASSESGTGPQPQHF.